This TCR beta chain came from a study of blood T cell repertoires in COVID-19. Study-wide background: Sources were T cells, B-cell-depleted T cells, or PBMCs; the material itself was cDNA or gDNA.

The Seattle patients, enrolled during active infection, were followed longitudinally. From germline, CDR1 is MDHEN and CDR2 SYDVKM. The V and J ends lost 7 bases and 1 base respectively, with 10 bases between them. The CDR3 has 13 amino acids. Per the authors' pipeline: Amplified reference gene primers provided the basis for estimating nucleated cell counts. Some clones are missing from TCRdb's copy, which holds only in-frame ones; the method was immunoSEQ multiplex PCR. V, J and clone size derive from that table, while D and trimming were established from the DNA sequence. The top ten hold about 8.9% of the sample, which has about 140,000 clones, roughly 84% seen once.

V and J are TRBV28 and TRBJ2-5; D gene uncertain. Sequenced material: peripheral blood. The sequence was obtained from a man younger than 45 with COVID-19, enrolled during active disease. Written as DNA, the CDR3 is TGTGCCAGCAATCGGAGAGGCCAAGAGACCCAGTACTTC. Its translation: CASNRRGQETQYF.